The clone carrying this T cell receptor beta chain was observed a few times. Its antigen is still unknown. This entry comes from a study of cytomegalovirus exposure and HLA in healthy donors. Regarding the study as a whole: Generally TCR sequences proved uncommon, though certain public TCRs appeared in numerous donors. According to a subsequent analysis, TCR clusters identified in the first cohort showed a tendency to co-occur across the approximately 120 validation repertoires.

Data came from immunoSEQ multiplex PCR; TCRdb stores just in-frame clones and leaves some out. The sample has 250,000 to 400,000 clones; over 75% are singletons. The germline V gene encodes CDR1 KGHSY and CDR2 FQNENV. The CDR3 is made up of 18 amino acids. V shed 0 bases and J shed 7 bases, with 21 bases lying between them. The gene calls are TRBV16 and TRBJ2-2; D gene ambiguous. Sequenced material: PBMCs. The receptor comes from a young man in good health and CMV-seronegative. The CDR3 reads CASSQSHPTPTTIGELFF. Here the CDR3 DNA reads TGTGCCAGCAGCCAATCTCACCCCACGCCAACTACCATCGGGGAGCTGTTTTTT.